The 5 T cell receptor beta chains reported below all come from one sample, sequenced in a study of T cell changes during pregnancy in multiple sclerosis. Libraries were prepared by immunoSEQ multiplex PCR; TCRdb keeps only in-frame clonotypes and omits some of them. The table shows 35,000 to 45,000 clones, with 80% to 95% occurring only once. The sequencing here drew on CD4+ T cells from peripheral blood mononuclear cells, taken after pregnancy. These receptors all come from a female donor in good health, enrolled as a control in a pregnancy study.

This chain joins TRBV5-1 and TRBJ1-2, with D hard to call. The CDR3 is made up of 13 amino acids. V was cut by 4 bases and J by 1 base, with 8 bases left in between. Germline values: CDR1 SGHRS, CDR2 YFSETQ. CDR3 sequence reads: CASSPADNYGYTF. For the CDR3, the DNA is TGCGCCAGCAGCCCCGCGGATAACTATGGCTACACCTTC.

The chain combines TRBV19 with TRBJ2-5, with a tentative D call TRBD1 (7 bases). From germline, CDR1 is LNHDA and CDR2 SQIVND (reference sequence). V was pared by 4 bases and J by 10 bases, with 19 bases between. The CDR3 has 14 residues. The CDR3 bases are TGTGCCAGTAGTAGCAGGGGGGAAGGATTGGGCCAGTACTTC. Protein: CASSSRGEGLGQYF.

The gene calls are TRBV5-1 and TRBJ2-2; D is undetermined. The CDR3 sequence is 13 residues long. Trimming removed 0 bases at V and 8 bases at J, with 8 bases between. Germline CDR1 and CDR2: SGHRS and YFSETQ. Here the CDR3 reads CASSLGLQGELFF. The CDR3, as DNA: TGCGCCAGCAGCTTGGGTCTACAGGGGGAGCTGTTTTTT.

The rearrangement joins TRBV5-4 to TRBJ1-6, with 7 bases identical to TRBD1. V lost 2 bases, J lost 9 bases, and 5 bases stayed unmatched. The germline CDR1 and CDR2 sequences are SGHNT and YYREEE (reference sequence). The CDR3 length is 14 residues. For the CDR3, the DNA is TGTGCCAGCAGCTTTGACAGGGTGGGTTCACCCCTCCACTTT. It yields the protein CASSFDRVGSPLHF.

The V call is TRBV5-1, the J call TRBJ1-2; a weak D match, TRBD1 (6 bases). The V gene's germline CDR1 is SGHRS and CDR2 YFSETQ. V lost 4 bases and J lost 4, with 17 bases in between. This CDR3 has 15 amino acids. For the CDR3, the DNA is TGCGCCAGCAGCGGGGGACAAAACGAACCCTATGGCTACACCTTC. Amino acids: CASSGGQNEPYGYTF.